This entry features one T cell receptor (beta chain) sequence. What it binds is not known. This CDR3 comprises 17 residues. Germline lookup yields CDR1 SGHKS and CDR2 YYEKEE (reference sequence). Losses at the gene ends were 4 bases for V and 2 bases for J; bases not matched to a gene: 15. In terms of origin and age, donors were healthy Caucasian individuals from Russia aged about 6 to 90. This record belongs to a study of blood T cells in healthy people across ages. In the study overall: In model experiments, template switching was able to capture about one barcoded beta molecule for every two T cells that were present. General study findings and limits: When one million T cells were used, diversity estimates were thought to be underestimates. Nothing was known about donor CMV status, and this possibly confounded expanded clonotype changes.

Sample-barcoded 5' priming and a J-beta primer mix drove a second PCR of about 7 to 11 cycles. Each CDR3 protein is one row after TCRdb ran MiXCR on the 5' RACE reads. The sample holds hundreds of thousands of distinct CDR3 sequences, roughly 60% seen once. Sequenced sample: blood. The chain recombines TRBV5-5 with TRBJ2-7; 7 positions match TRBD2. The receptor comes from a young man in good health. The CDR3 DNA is TGTGCCAGCAGCCGAAGCCGGGGGGTCGTCTTTCCCTACGAGCAGTACTTC. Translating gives CASSRSRGVVFPYEQYF.